The clone carrying this TCR beta chain was detected a few times. The antigen is not known. Additional DNA sequences in this sample encode the identical CDR3. This sample was included in a study of metastatic and nonmetastatic thyroid tumors. Findings and caveats of the study: Relative to benign nodules, malignant thyroid tumors were reportedly characterized by significantly elevated TCR beta diversity in blood and tumor.

Patients underwent thyroid surgery, and none had received any treatment before it. TCRdb reprocessed the PCR reads via MiXCR. The table includes around 10,000 clones, nearly 30% detected once. This TCR came from a female donor with papillary thyroid cancer or a benign thyroid nodule (not recorded which). Some clones in this sample may be carry-over from other donors' samples. The sample taken for sequencing was tumor tissue.

CDR3 region: CASSYSRPRTDTQYF. DNA for the CDR3: TGTGCCAGCAGTTACTCGAGGCCCCGTACAGATACGCAGTATTTT. The rearrangement links TRBV6-5 to TRBJ2-3; D gene uncertain. Germline CDR1 reads MNHEY; CDR2 reads SVGAGI. Trimming shortened V by 0 bases and J by 3 bases, and 10 bases separated the two germline ends. The CDR3 runs to 15 residues.